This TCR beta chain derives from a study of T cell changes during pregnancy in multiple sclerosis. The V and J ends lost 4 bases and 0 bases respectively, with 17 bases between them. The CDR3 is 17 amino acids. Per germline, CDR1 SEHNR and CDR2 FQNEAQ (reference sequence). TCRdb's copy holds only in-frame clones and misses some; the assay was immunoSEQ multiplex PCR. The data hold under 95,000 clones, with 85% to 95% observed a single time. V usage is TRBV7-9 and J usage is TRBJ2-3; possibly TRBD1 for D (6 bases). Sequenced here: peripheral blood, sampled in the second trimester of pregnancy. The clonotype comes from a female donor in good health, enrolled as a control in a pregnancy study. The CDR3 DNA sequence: TGTGCCAGCAGCTCACGGGTAACAGGGTATAGCACAGATACGCAGTATTTT. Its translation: CASSSRVTGYSTDTQYF.